The 15 T cell receptor beta chains in this list originate from one sample, sequenced in a study of regulatory and conventional T cells in RAG deficiency. TCRdb keeps only in-frame clones here, not all; method: immunoSEQ multiplex PCR. The sample yields more than 30,000 clones, 80% to 90% seen once. Separately, the same data were catalogued under a study of regulatory T cells. In that study: The PCR used 52 TRBV and 13 TRBJ primers.

Source material: CD8+ T cells sorted from blood. These TCRs come from a human donor in good health.

The V and J genes are TRBV27 and TRBJ2-6; D is unclear. CDR1 is MNHEY and CDR2 is SMNVEV in the germline V gene (reference sequence). The CDR3 runs to 14 residues. V was pared by 5 bases and J by 1 base, with 6 bases between. CDR3 coding DNA: TGTGCCAGCAGTCTAAGTTCTGGGGCCAACGTCCTGACTTTC. Translated, it gives CASSLSSGANVLTF.

This clone was seen only a few times. The chain is built from TRBV6-1 and TRBJ1-1, with 10 bases matching TRBD1. J was trimmed by 0 bases and V by 8 bases; bases with no gene match: 3. The germline V gene encodes CDR1 MNHNS and CDR2 SASEGT. The CDR3 is 14 residues long. CDR3 in amino acids: CASLGQGMNTEAFF. In nucleotides, the CDR3 is TGTGCCAGCCTGGGACAGGGGATGAACACTGAAGCTTTCTTT.

In its sample, this clone was seen a few times. The chain employs TRBV11-3 and TRBJ1-1; perhaps TRBD1 as D (5 bases). Germline V lookup: CDR1 SGHNT, CDR2 YENEEA. Trimming took 1 base from V and 4 from J, leaving 10 bases between them. The CDR3 is 14 amino acids. The CDR3 is CASSLVRVSTEAFF. The CDR3 nucleotides read TGTGCCAGCAGCTTAGTCAGGGTGTCCACTGAAGCTTTCTTT.

CDR3 sequence: CASRDRDYEQYF. CDR3 nucleotides: TGTGCCAGCCGGGACAGGGACTACGAGCAGTACTTC. V gene TRBV2 combines with J gene TRBJ2-7, with 9 bases aligning to TRBD1. Germline V gene sequence: CDR1 SNHLY, CDR2 FYNNEI. This CDR3 comprises 12 residues. V was clipped by 8 bases and J by 3 bases; unmatched bases: 2. The full variable domain, in which reference TRBV2 and TRBJ2-7 provide the parts outside the CDR3, is EPEVTQTPSHQVTQMGQEVILRCVPISNHLYFYWYRQILGQKVEFLVSFYNNEISEKSEIFDDQFSVERPDGSNFTLKIRSTKLEDSAMYFCASRDRDYEQYFGPGTRLTVT.

This chain connects TRBV7-8 to TRBJ1-5; D unresolved. The CDR3 has 14 residues. The ends were cut back, 1 base at V and 0 bases at J, with 4 bases in the middle. Germline CDR1 SGHVS, CDR2 FQNEAQ. The DNA of the CDR3 is TGTGCCAGCAGCTTAGAGGGTAGCAATCAGCCCCAGCATTTT. Translating it yields CASSLEGSNQPQHF.

This clone was seen just once. The V and J genes are TRBV6-5 and TRBJ2-7, with no clear D. V lost 4 bases and J 5 bases, leaving 6 bases between the germline ends. The CDR3 is made up of 11 amino acids. Germline CDR1 is MNHEY and CDR2 is SVGAGI. The CDR3 loop reads CASSLGDEQYF. CDR3 DNA sequence: TGTGCCAGCAGTTTAGGTGACGAGCAGTACTTC.

The rearrangement uses TRBV21-1 and TRBJ2-4. TRBV21-1 is a recognized pseudogene. This CDR3 is 15 amino acids long. The DNA of the CDR3 is TGTGCCAGCAGCAGCCGGGACCCATCCAAAAACATTCAGTACTTC. As protein: CASSSRDPSKNIQYF.

This chain uses TRBV10-3 with TRBJ1-1; TRBD1 might be the D (5 bases). Trimming cost V 4 bases and J 9 bases, with 15 bases left between them. The germline V gene encodes CDR1 ENHRY and CDR2 SYGVKD. CDR3 length: 13 amino acids. The CDR3 spells CAISAGGDAKAFF. DNA for the CDR3: TGTGCCATCAGTGCCGGAGGGGACGCAAAAGCTTTCTTT.

The V and J genes are TRBV27 and TRBJ2-1, with 14 bases that match TRBD2. The CDR3 contains 17 residues. CDR1 MNHEY and CDR2 SMNVEV come from the germline V gene (reference sequence). J was trimmed by 10 bases and V by 4 bases; bases with no gene match: 12. As DNA, the CDR3 is TGTGCCAGCAGTTCCGGACTAGCGGGAGGAGGAATAGGGGAGCAGTTCTTC. Protein: CASSSGLAGGGIGEQFF.

V and J are TRBV4-1 and TRBJ2-7; D remains unclear. The ends were cut back, 1 base at V and 2 bases at J, with 9 bases in the middle. There are 14 residues in the CDR3. Per the germline V gene, CDR1 is MGHRA and CDR2 is YSYEKL. CDR3 sequence: CASSQGFGPYEQYF. The DNA for the CDR3 is TGCGCCAGCAGCCAAGGGTTTGGGCCCTACGAGCAGTACTTC.

The chain carries TRBV27 and TRBJ2-7, with 12 positions matching TRBD1. The V gene's germline CDR1 is MNHEY and CDR2 SMNVEV (reference sequence). Trimming cost V 3 bases and J 8 bases; bases outside gene matches: 2. This CDR3 has 13 residues. The CDR3 coding sequence is TGTGCCAGCAGTTTGGGACAGGGGGCGAAGCAGTACTTC. Translated, it gives CASSLGQGAKQYF.

The chain combines TRBV5-6 with TRBJ2-1; 8 bases are shared with TRBD2. From germline, CDR1 is SGHDT and CDR2 YYEEEE. There are 15 residues in the CDR3. Losses at the gene ends were 4 bases for V and 4 bases for J; bases not matched to a gene: 7. CDR3 DNA sequence: TGTGCCAGCAGCATTACTAGCGGCTTATACAATGAGCAGTTCTTC. Its translation: CASSITSGLYNEQFF. The variable domain in full, completed from reference TRBV5-6 and TRBJ2-1, reads DAGVTQSPTHLIKTRGQQVTLRCSPKSGHDTVSWYQQALGQGPQFIFQYYEEEERQRGNFPDRFSGHQFPNYSSELNVNALLLGDSALYLCASSITSGLYNEQFFGPGTRLTVL.

The CDR3 spells CASSVAGQVQETQYF. CDR3 bases: TGTGCCAGCAGCGTAGCCGGACAGGTTCAAGAGACCCAGTACTTC. The rearrangement links TRBV9 to TRBJ2-5; 7 bases align to TRBD1. The germline V gene has CDR1 SGDLS and CDR2 YYNGEE. The V gene end was trimmed by 0 bases and the J gene end by 2 bases; junction bases not matched to a gene: 4. The CDR3 runs to 15 residues.

This chain connects TRBV5-6 to TRBJ2-7; 8 nucleotides line up with TRBD2. Germline CDR1 is SGHDT and CDR2 is YYEEEE. This CDR3 comprises 16 residues. Unmatched junction bases numbered 14, after V lost 5 bases and J lost 4 bases. The CDR3 DNA follows: TGTGCCAGCAGTGAACTGCTGCGGGGGGAGGATTACGAGCAGTACTTC. This encodes CASSELLRGEDYEQYF. Supplemented by reference TRBV5-6 and TRBJ2-7, the full variable domain reads DAGVTQSPTHLIKTRGQQVTLRCSPKSGHDTVSWYQQALGQGPQFIFQYYEEEERQRGNFPDRFSGHQFPNYSSELNVNALLLGDSALYLCASSELLRGEDYEQYFGPGTRLTVT.

As for this clone: Compared with germline, one end of the junction differs, possibly owing to a read error. The rearrangement joins TRBV6-5 to TRBJ2-3, with no clear D. From germline, CDR1 is MNHEY and CDR2 SVGAGI. The CDR3 sequence is 13 residues long. This CDR3 is CAGSRTSTDTQYF. The CDR3 nucleotides read TGTGCCGGCAGTAGAACTAGCACAGATACGCAGTATTTT.